Below, 14 T cell receptor beta chains from the same sample are listed, as sequenced in a study of shared clonotypes between healthy human individuals. This table comes from immunoSEQ multiplex PCR, and its TCRdb copy is limited to in-frame clones, with some not included. The sample records some 490,000 clones, around 85% being singletons. The sample comprised PBMCs. The receptor source for this set is a woman between 40 and 50 years old in good health. Some clones in this sample may be carry-over from other donors' samples.

V gene TRBV4-2 combines with J gene TRBJ1-1, with a tentative D call TRBD1 (6 bases). CDR1 is LGHNA and CDR2 is YNFKEQ in the germline V gene. V was cut by 4 bases and J by 5 bases, with 20 bases left in between. The CDR3 extends over 16 amino acids. Here the CDR3 reads CASSPQRWGGRTEAFF. The CDR3 coding sequence is TGTGCCAGCAGCCCTCAAAGGTGGGGGGGGCGGACTGAAGCTTTCTTT.

Of note for this clone: This is likely an artifact of a read error, given a far larger clone one base away. The chain links TRBV2 to TRBJ1-2; the match to TRBD1 covers 7 bases. The length of the CDR3 is 13 residues. Germline CDR1 SNHLY, CDR2 FYNNEI. Losses at the gene ends were 5 bases for V and 5 bases for J; bases not matched to a gene: 5. CDR3 loop: CASSKGAGYGYTF. CDR3 nucleotide sequence: TGTGCCAGCAGTAAGGGGGCCGGGTATGGCTACACCTTC.

The V call is TRBV2, the J call TRBJ1-1; no definite D call. Germline assignment: CDR1 SNHLY and CDR2 FYNNEI. The CDR3 is 11 amino acids. Trimming shortened V by 6 bases and J by 0 bases, and 2 bases separated the two germline ends. The CDR3 region has the DNA TGTGCCAGCAGGATGAACACTGAAGCTTTCTTT. It is translated as CASRMNTEAFF.

This chain links TRBV7-3 with TRBJ2-1; no clear D gene. The germline CDR1 and CDR2 sequences are SGHTA and FQGTGA. V was trimmed by 3 bases and J by 7 bases, leaving 13 bases between them. This CDR3 comprises 14 residues. CDR3 sequence (DNA): TGTGCCAGCAGCTTGGCCGGTATGGGGAATGAGCAGTTCTTC. Amino acids: CASSLAGMGNEQFF.

The chain employs TRBV7-2 and TRBJ2-7, with 11 bases identical to TRBD2. The germline gives CDR1 SGHTA, CDR2 FQGNSA. V shed 7 bases and J 5 bases; nucleotides not matched to a gene: 10. This CDR3 has 15 amino acids. The CDR3 region is CASKLTSGGPHEQYF. The CDR3 DNA reads as TGTGCCAGCAAACTCACTAGCGGGGGTCCCCACGAGCAGTACTTC.

This clone appeared a few times. The rearrangement uses TRBV19 and TRBJ1-1; D is undetermined. This CDR3 contains 13 residues. Germline CDR1 reads LNHDA; CDR2 reads SQIVND (reference sequence). V shed 4 bases and J shed 3 bases, with 9 bases lying between them. The CDR3 sequence is CASSRTVDTEAFF. The CDR3 nucleotides are TGTGCCAGTAGTAGGACCGTTGACACTGAAGCTTTCTTT.

This rearrangement joins TRBV5-1 to TRBJ1-4; no clear D gene. Trimming removed 0 bases from V and 5 bases from J, with 8 bases in between. CDR1 is SGHRS and CDR2 is YFSETQ in the germline V gene. There are 14 residues in the CDR3. CDR3 amino acids: CASSLEQRNEKLFF. In nucleotides, the CDR3 is TGCGCCAGCAGCTTGGAGCAGAGGAATGAAAAACTGTTTTTT.

The chain joins TRBV5-4 to TRBJ1-4; 9 bases align to TRBD1. J gave up 3 bases and V 4 bases, and 7 bases lay outside the gene matches. Germline V gene data show CDR1 as SGHNT and CDR2 as YYREEE (reference sequence). This CDR3 contains 16 residues. CDR3 amino acids: CASSHRGRTANEKLFF. In nucleotides, the CDR3 is TGTGCCAGCAGCCACAGGGGGCGCACCGCTAATGAAAAACTGTTTTTT.

The rearrangement joins TRBV28 to TRBJ2-1, with 9 positions matching TRBD2. CDR3 size: 19 residues. The junction had 14 bases not matched to a gene; V was cut back by 5 bases and J by 0 bases. Germline V gene lookup returns CDR1 MDHEN and CDR2 SYDVKM. The CDR3 nucleotides are TGTGCCAGCAGTAGGACGCGACTAGCGGTCCCAAGCTCCTACAATGAGCAGTTCTTC. Encoded protein: CASSRTRLAVPSSYNEQFF.

For this clone: This is likely an artifact of a read error, given a far larger clone one base away. The V call is TRBV7-3, the J call TRBJ1-2, with TRBD1 as a possible D gene (5 bases). V gave up 0 bases and J gave up 4 bases, with 12 bases separating them. Germline V CDR1 and CDR2: SGHTA, FQGTGA. CDR3 size: 15 residues. The CDR3 DNA reads TGTGCCAGCAGCTTAACCGGGACGTCCATCTATGGCTACACCTTC. Its protein is CASSLTGTSIYGYTF.

The table lists this clone with many counts. The chain links TRBV5-4 to TRBJ2-3; weak D call: TRBD2 (7 bases). The CDR3 totals 16 residues. Trimming removed 4 bases from V and 3 bases from J, with 18 bases in between. Looked up from germline, CDR1 is SGHNT and CDR2 is YYREEE (reference sequence). DNA for the CDR3: TGTGCCAGCAGCCTGGGGGGCGGGAGTAGGACAGATACGCAGTATTTT. Translated, it gives CASSLGGGSRTDTQYF.

This clone showed up just once. This probably arose from a read error, given a far larger clone one base away. Other DNA sequences in this specimen translate into the identical CDR3. V gene TRBV27 combines with J gene TRBJ2-3, with D maybe TRBD2 (6 bases). The germline gives CDR1 MNHEY, CDR2 SMNVEV (reference sequence). Trimming took 9 bases from V and 6 from J, leaving 16 bases between them. This CDR3 is built from 13 residues. Written as DNA, the CDR3 is TGTGCCAGTAGCGGTCTTGTGGCGGATACGCAGTATTTT. This sequence encodes CASSGLVADTQYF.

As for this clone: A far larger clone is just one base off, so this is likely a read error. V and J are TRBV6-1 and TRBJ2-2; D is ambiguous. Germline V gene sequence: CDR1 MNHNS, CDR2 SASEGT. The V end lost 6 bases, the J end lost 4 bases, and 15 bases lay between the germline ends. CDR3 length: 15 amino acids. The CDR3 loop reads CASRASVAATGELFF. The CDR3, as DNA: TGTGCCAGCAGGGCCTCGGTCGCGGCCACCGGGGAGCTGTTTTTT.

This chain connects TRBV10-3 to TRBJ1-5, with D perhaps matching TRBD1 (5 bases). The CDR3 runs 14 residues. Germline values: CDR1 ENHRY, CDR2 SYGVKD. With 5 bases removed from V and 5 bases from J, the gap between germline ends came to 13 bases. CDR3 residues: CAISSGGTDQPQHF. Here the CDR3 DNA reads TGTGCCATCAGTAGCGGAGGGACGGATCAGCCCCAGCATTTT.